The rows below give T cell receptor beta chains drawn from one sample of a study of human T cells and chemical hapten exposure. TCRdb fed the RACE reads into MiXCR, producing one record per CDR3 protein. The sample records roughly 130,000 distinct CDR3 sequences, more than 7.5% being singletons. Source material: whole blood. These receptors came from a male donor in good health. Some clones in this sample may be carry-over from other donors' samples. The conserved cysteine and the conserved F or W are not part of the CDR3 here. A row's size may be missing; if present it is once, few, many or a size class.

j_call v_call clone_size cdr3_aa
TRBJ1-5 TRBV15 NA ATSMKMGGRGNQPQH
TRBJ2-3 TRBV4-1 NA ASSQESLWTDTQY
TRBJ1-5 TRBV20-1 many SATTGNGQPQH
TRBJ2-2 TRBV27 NA ASSLSSTGELF
TRBJ1-3 TRBV7-6 NA ASSPGTGTANTIY
TRBJ2-1 TRBV5-1 NA ASSLAPPGVNEQF
TRBJ2-1 TRBV18 NA ASSPRRERDEQF
TRBJ2-5 TRBV9 NA ASSVGGQETQY
TRBJ1-1 TRBV12-3/TRBV12-4 NA ASSLGGGFTEAF
TRBJ2-2 TRBV5-5 few ASSLEGLAGGGELF
TRBJ2-5 TRBV3-1 many ASSQYSGEETQY
TRBJ1-2 TRBV9 few ASSALGTATYYGYT
TRBJ2-5 TRBV4-1 few ASSQEQRGETQY
TRBJ2-7 TRBV6-5 many ASSSTGAYEQY
TRBJ2-7 TRBV30 few AWSPAGTEQY
TRBJ2-5 TRBV10-3 few AISESVGRVQETQY
TRBJ2-7 TRBV6-1 NA ASSEEQGNHEQY
TRBJ2-7 TRBV10-3 NA AISDGTSGGRQY
TRBJ2-7 TRBV12-5 few ASGLHPSGAYEQY
TRBJ2-3 TRBV29-1 NA SVGTTPWPSTDTQY
TRBJ2-4 TRBV4-2 many ASSHWPGQGSKNIQY
TRBJ1-2 TRBV15 NA ATSREVESWDRGSNYGYT
TRBJ1-5 TRBV6-2/TRBV6-3 NA ASTDTGQGSQPQH
TRBJ2-2 TRBV7-6 many ASSLGGGLGTGELF
TRBJ2-7 TRBV6-5 NA ASSYFGAGPYEQY
TRBJ2-7 TRBV5-1 many ASTAGEVGEQY
TRBJ2-7 TRBV11-2 many ASSPGGRAEEQY
TRBJ1-5 TRBV10-3 NA AISDTGGSNQPQH
TRBJ2-1 TRBV6-2/TRBV6-3 NA ASSYAGTPYNEQF
TRBJ2-2 TRBV6-1 NA ASRGLAGALNTGELF
TRBJ2-2 TRBV5-1 NA ASSNRTATGELF
TRBJ2-5 TRBV25-1 NA ASSETGGLIKMETQY
TRBJ2-1 TRBV7-6 few ASSLGGGLSSYNEQF
TRBJ2-3 TRBV29-1 many SVERQGADTQY
TRBJ2-3 TRBV7-2 few ASSLKGHRITDTQY
TRBJ2-3 TRBV5-6 many ASSWLTVRGTDTQY
TRBJ2-7 TRBV12-3/TRBV12-4 few ASSYSLGVYEQY
TRBJ2-7 TRBV7-9 NA ASSSQGAGYEQY
TRBJ1-1 TRBV7-2 many ASSSHQGTEAF
TRBJ2-1 TRBV6-1 few ASTPGNYNEQF
TRBJ2-7 TRBV20-1 NA SAGRGSLFYEQY